The 21 T cell receptor beta chains in this list originate from one sample, sequenced in a study of regulatory T cells in long-lasting Graves disease. The sample's time point: persistent/refractory GD, antithyroid drugs over 5 years with positive TRAb. The TCR library was prepared using RNA isolated from PBMCs. With iRepertoire HTBI primers and Arm-PCR of CDR3 regions, TCR beta libraries were built. Using its own MiXCR run on the multiplex PCR reads, TCRdb lists one record per CDR3 protein. Seen here are 400,000 to 500,000 distinct CDR3 sequences, 20% to 25% observed once, and the top ten hold roughly 7%. Sequencing was performed on peripheral blood mononuclear cells (PBMCs), taken when the disease was refractory, from a patient treated with antithyroid drugs. The receptors were sampled from a female donor with Graves disease.

The chain is built from TRBV27 and TRBJ1-2, with TRBD1 identical over 8 bases. Germline values: CDR1 MNHEY, CDR2 SMNVEV (reference sequence). There are 16 residues in the CDR3. V lost 5 bases and J lost 4; bases outside the gene matches: 12. Here the CDR3 DNA reads TGTGCCAGCAGTACCGGGTGGCAGGGGGCGTTCTATGGCTACACCTTC. It codes for CASSTGWQGAFYGYTF.

The sample holds many counts of this clonotype. The rearrangement links TRBV29-1 to TRBJ2-7; a possible D gene is TRBD1 (6 bases). The CDR3 consists of 12 residues. Germline CDR1 SQVTM, CDR2 ANQGSEA. Deletions cut 3 bases from V and 3 bases from J, with 9 bases between. The chain's CDR3 is CSVEQGSYEQYF. The CDR3 DNA follows: TGCAGCGTTGAGCAGGGGAGCTACGAGCAGTACTTC.

This clonotype was detected many times. This chain links TRBV6-2 or TRBV6-3 with TRBJ2-7, with TRBD2 matching 12 bases. Trimming cost V 8 bases and J 2 bases; bases outside gene matches: 4. The CDR3 runs to 14 residues. Germline CDR1 MNHEY, CDR2 SVGEGT. Written as DNA, the CDR3 is TGTGCCAGCGAATCTAGCGGGAGGGCCTACGAGCAGTACTTC. It specifies CASESSGRAYEQYF.

Many counts were recorded for this clonotype. V is TRBV27 and J is TRBJ1-5; D ambiguous. Germline V gene data show CDR1 as MNHEY and CDR2 as SMNVEV (reference sequence). V shed 6 bases and J shed 0 bases, with 9 bases lying between them. The CDR3 spans 14 residues. As DNA, the CDR3 is TGTGCCAGCAGAACGGGCCTTAGCAATCAGCCCCAGCATTTT. It is translated as CASRTGLSNQPQHF.

This clonotype was detected ten times or more. The CDR3 sequence: CASSPHEGWSPLHF. DNA of the CDR3: TGTGCCAGCAGCCCTCATGAGGGATGGTCACCCCTCCACTTT. The genes are TRBV7-2 and TRBJ1-6; D unclear. V was trimmed by 5 bases and J by 10 bases, leaving 15 bases between them. Germline CDR1 and CDR2: SGHTA and FQGNSA. The CDR3 contains 14 residues.

The sample holds many counts of this clonotype. The rearrangement uses TRBV28 and TRBJ2-5; no firm D call. CDR3 length equals 14 residues. Germline CDR1 MDHEN, CDR2 SYDVKM. The V gene lost 3 bases and the J gene lost 1 base, with 9 bases spanning the gap. This chain's CDR3 is CASSFTASQETQYF. For the CDR3, the DNA is TGTGCCAGCAGTTTTACCGCTAGCCAAGAGACCCAGTACTTC.

This clonotype was detected ten times or more. The chain recombines TRBV27 with TRBJ1-4, with 9 nucleotides matching TRBD1. The CDR3 has 16 amino acids. Germline V gives CDR1 MNHEY, CDR2 SMNVEV (reference sequence). V shed 4 bases and J 8 bases; nucleotides not matched to a gene: 11. This chain's CDR3 is CASSSWIGTGSEKLFF. The CDR3 DNA reads TGTGCCAGCAGTTCGTGGATCGGGACAGGGTCGGAAAAACTGTTTTTT. The whole variable domain, remainder taken from reference TRBV27 and TRBJ1-4, is EAQVTQNPRYLITVTGKKLTVTCSQNMNHEYMSWYRQDPGLGLRQIYYSMNVEVTDKGDVPEGYKVSRKEKRNFPLILESPSPNQTSLYFCASSSWIGTGSEKLFFGSGTQLSVL.

This clonotype has only a few counts. The gene calls are TRBV19 and TRBJ1-1, with a tentative D call TRBD1 (6 bases). Germline lookup yields CDR1 LNHDA and CDR2 SQIVND (reference sequence). CDR3 length equals 15 residues. V was clipped by 6 bases and J by 4 bases, with 18 bases between them. Here the CDR3 reads CASRHRGGSGTEAFF. The CDR3 nucleotides read TGTGCCAGTAGACATCGGGGGGGCAGTGGCACTGAAGCTTTCTTT.

Regarding this clonotype: Since a much larger clone is just one base distant, this may be a read error. V gene TRBV6-1 combines with J gene TRBJ2-7; D remains unclear. CDR1 and CDR2 (germline): MNHNS, SASEGT. Trimming pared 6 bases from V and 2 bases from J, leaving 11 bases between. The CDR3 loop spans 13 amino acids. The CDR3 DNA reads TGTGCCAGCAGGGAACGGACGGCCTACGAGCAGTACTTC. It is translated as CASRERTAYEQYF.

The table lists this clonotype with a few counts. V is TRBV20-1 and J is TRBJ2-5; 10 bases agree with TRBD2. V trimming: 0 bases; J trimming: 6 bases; junction bases outside the gene matches: 7. The CDR3 runs to 15 residues. Germline CDR1 and CDR2: DFQATT and SNEGSKA (reference sequence). Here the CDR3 DNA reads TGCAGTGCTAGAGATCTGGGGACTAGCGTGCAGACCCAGTACTTC. Its translation is CSARDLGTSVQTQYF.

The sample holds many counts of this clonotype. The J gene is TRBJ2-7, the V gene TRBV6-5; TRBD2 is a possible D gene (6 bases). Germline values: CDR1 MNHEY, CDR2 SVGAGI. The length of the CDR3 is 16 residues. V was trimmed by 0 bases and J by 5 bases, leaving 17 bases between them. The CDR3 sequence: CASSYSIMAGRNEQYF. CDR3 coding DNA: TGTGCCAGCAGTTACTCGATCATGGCAGGGAGGAACGAGCAGTACTTC.

This clonotype was seen repeatedly, ten times or more. This chain uses TRBV28 with TRBJ1-2, with a weak D call TRBD1 (5 bases). The ends were cut back, 10 bases at V and 4 bases at J, with 19 bases in the middle. The CDR3 has 14 amino acids. Germline V lookup: CDR1 MDHEN, CDR2 SYDVKM. This chain's CDR3 is CATSSQGRAYGYTF. Written as DNA, the CDR3 is TGTGCCACCTCGAGCCAGGGCAGGGCCTATGGCTACACCTTC.

The chain carries TRBV10-3 and TRBJ1-1, with D uncertain. The V gene lost 6 bases and the J gene lost 1 base, with 9 bases spanning the gap. The CDR3 contains 13 residues. From germline, CDR1 is ENHRY and CDR2 SYGVKD. CDR3 bases: TGTGCCATCAGACCTACAGAGAACACTGAAGCTTTCTTT. It codes for CAIRPTENTEAFF.

Ten or more counts support this clonotype. J is TRBJ1-6 and V is TRBV2; D ambiguous. V was shortened by 8 bases and J by 2 bases, with 7 bases between the two germline ends. The CDR3 spans 13 residues. Germline CDR1 SNHLY, CDR2 FYNNEI. CDR3 nucleotides: TGTGCCAGCTCTCGGGCCTATAATTCACCCCTCCACTTT. The encoded protein is CASSRAYNSPLHF.

This clonotype was detected ten times or more. The chain employs TRBV11-2 and TRBJ1-2; perhaps TRBD1 as D (6 bases). Germline V gene sequence: CDR1 SGHAT, CDR2 FQNNGV. Trimming took 10 bases from V and 2 from J, leaving 11 bases between them. The CDR3 extends over 12 amino acids. CDR3 DNA: TGTGCCACCGGACAGATAAACTATGGCTACACCTTC. As protein: CATGQINYGYTF.

The V gene is TRBV5-1, the J gene TRBJ2-7; D is unresolved. Germline V lookup: CDR1 SGHRS, CDR2 YFSETQ. The ends were cut back, 3 bases at V and 3 bases at J, with 13 bases in the middle. The CDR3 covers 14 residues. In DNA form, the CDR3 reads TGCGCCAGCAGCTGGCAATACTCCAACTACGAGCAGTACTTC. This encodes CASSWQYSNYEQYF.

This clonotype was picked up many times. The chain is built from TRBV11-3 and TRBJ2-7, with 9 positions matching TRBD2. There are 14 residues in the CDR3. V shed 6 bases and J 5 bases; nucleotides not matched to a gene: 8. Germline-derived CDR1 and CDR2 are SGHNT and YENEEA. Written as DNA, the CDR3 is TGTGCCAGCAGTGTTAGCGGGAGTTTGGACGAGCAGTACTTC. Translating it yields CASSVSGSLDEQYF.

V and J are TRBV24-1 and TRBJ2-5, with D tentatively TRBD2 (5 bases). V shed 1 base and J shed 5 bases, with 19 bases lying between them. Germline CDR1 KGHDR, CDR2 SFDVKD. This CDR3 is 17 amino acids long. The CDR3 reads CATSDFAGWTGRETQYF. Here the CDR3 DNA reads TGTGCCACCAGTGATTTTGCGGGCTGGACGGGTCGCGAGACCCAGTACTTC.

The chain joins TRBV29-1 to TRBJ1-2; a weak D match, TRBD1 (6 bases). Germline loops: CDR1 SQVTM, CDR2 ANQGSEA. V shed 0 bases and J shed 7 bases, with 9 bases lying between them. This CDR3 has 12 amino acids. The CDR3 sequence is CSVEDSGAGYTF. CDR3 coding DNA: TGCAGCGTTGAAGATTCAGGGGCTGGCTACACCTTC.

This clonotype was counted many times. This sequence joins TRBV12-3 or TRBV12-4 and TRBJ1-1; D is possibly TRBD1 (5 bases). This CDR3 contains 13 residues. Trimming cost V 5 bases and J 5 bases, with 12 bases left between them. The CDR3 DNA is TGTGCCAGCAGTCCTCGGTGGGGGACTGAAGCTTTCTTT. This codes for CASSPRWGTEAFF.

The gene calls are TRBV9 and TRBJ1-2, with a tentative D call TRBD1 (5 bases). The CDR3 consists of 17 residues. Germline lookup yields CDR1 SGDLS and CDR2 YYNGEE. Deletions cut 5 bases from V and 6 bases from J, with 26 bases between. The CDR3 is CASRAVTAHLGPDGYTF. The CDR3 nucleotides are TGTGCCAGCAGGGCCGTGACAGCCCACCTAGGTCCGGATGGCTACACCTTC.